The source of this TCR beta chain is a study of blood T cell repertoires in COVID-19 (dated by TCRdb to the early 2020s). Regarding the research as a whole: Samples from collaborators originated in the United States, Italy and Spain and spanned both the acute and convalescent phases of COVID-19. The material from the prospective study consisted of cDNA or gDNA derived from T cells, B-cell-depleted T cells, or PBMCs. The dataset comprised deeply sampled blood TCRbeta repertoires from subjects exposed to, actively infected with, or recovered from COVID-19. A freely available public database, intended as a resource for researchers studying the immune response to SARS-CoV-2, is where the repertoires were released. The samples were drawn from the first 160 participants of the ongoing ImmuneRACE study and from roughly 1,300 subjects provided by 6 global collaborators. A de-identified subject ID, COVID-19 status, age in years and sex were almost always included in the sample metadata. Where available, HLA class I and class II types were obtained from metadata supplied by the sample provider rather than from assay-based typing. What the work shows at the level of the full study, not this receptor alone: The amount of clinical and demographic metadata varied by source and participant and was provided uncurated.

Looking up the germline V gene yields CDR1 MGHRA and CDR2 YSYEKL. The germline V end is reduced by 1 base and the J end by 4 bases; junction bases left unmatched: 6. Counted from cysteine to phenylalanine, this CDR3 has 16 amino acids. The DNA shown is the 48-base CDR3, in frame from base 1. Details on this clone: Its antigen is not yet known. No base-level quality is on record; no much larger clone is a single base apart.

TCRbeta CDR3 regions were amplified from genomic DNA by means of the immunoSEQ Assay, a bias-controlled multiplex PCR. From the authors' description of their analysis: The number of nucleated cells in each sample was estimated from the amplification of reference gene primers within the assay. To quantify the absolute abundance of each unique TCRbeta CDR3 rearrangement, sequence reads were collapsed and filtered. For each sample, productive Simpson clonality was calculated by taking the square root of Simpson's diversity index across productive rearrangements. In TCRdb, the immuneACCESS table is reduced to in-frame sequences with V and J assigned. These tables do not hold every clone; where another copy was compared, an unresolved V gene accounts for under half, and the others remain unexplained. That table is the source of V, J and clone size, and D and trimming were worked out from the DNA. The sample table lists about 250,000 clones, about 83% of them with a count of one. Jointly, the top ten make up 4.5% to 7% of the sample.

Collaborating institutions collected whole blood in K2EDTA tubes following their own protocols. For TCRbeta analysis, collaborator samples were shipped as frozen whole blood, as isolated PBMCs, or as DNA extracted from either sample type. The chain uses TRBV4-1 and TRBJ2-3, with TRBD2 identical over 9 junction bases. Sequencing input: peripheral blood. The origin of this receptor is a man older than 75 with acute or convalescent COVID-19. The CDR3 region reads CASSQGYSGSPDTQYF. The DNA sequence is given as TGCGCCAGCAGCCAAGGTTATAGCGGGAGTCCAGATACGCAGTATTTT.